This T cell receptor beta chain was sequenced for a study of blood T cell repertoires in COVID-19. Germline values: CDR1 MNHEY, CDR2 SVGAGI. This CDR3 spans 16 amino acids. Trimming removed 2 bases at V and 2 bases at J, with 16 bases between. Original processing methods: Estimation of nucleated cell counts was performed using reference gene primer amplification. Only in-frame clones appear in the TCRdb table, and some are missing; sequencing was by immunoSEQ multiplex PCR. The V and J calls and the clone size are those of that table, but D and trimming were determined from the DNA. The table lists some 220,000 clones, roughly 90% of them singletons, with about 2.4% in the top ten. This clone showed up just once. Individuals aged roughly 18 to 95 years were recruited from roughly 22 US areas. Clinical history reported by participants formed the basis on which cohorts were assigned. Recovered status applied to Cohort 3 donors who had two consecutive negative PCRs. It also applied to those with clearance or with symptom resolution.

The chain links TRBV6-5 to TRBJ2-7, with D possibly being TRBD1 (5 bases). This TCR was recovered from a woman aged 30 to 39 who had recovered from COVID-19. Sequences were obtained from PBMCs or T cells enriched from blood (not recorded which). The CDR3 sequence: CASSYRMGPGTYEQYF. For the CDR3, the DNA is TGTGCCAGCAGTTACCGAATGGGTCCAGGGACCTACGAGCAGTACTTC.